This entry lists 19 T cell receptor beta chains sequenced from one sample in a study of T cell changes during pregnancy in multiple sclerosis. The table came from immunoSEQ multiplex PCR; TCRdb's copy has only in-frame clones and leaves some out. The sample yields about 75,000 clones, around 94% seen once. Sequencing used CD4+ T cells from peripheral blood mononuclear cells, obtained after pregnancy. Receptors were obtained from a female donor with multiple sclerosis, enrolled in a pregnancy study.

The chain has TRBV9 and TRBJ2-1, with 7 bases fitting TRBD2. Germline values: CDR1 SGDLS, CDR2 YYNGEE. The CDR3 has 15 amino acids. J gave up 4 bases and V 1 base, and 5 bases lay outside the gene matches. CDR3 sequence: CASSVSGGLYNEQFF. For the CDR3, the DNA is TGTGCCAGCAGCGTATCGGGGGGATTGTACAATGAGCAGTTCTTC.

This chain joins TRBV27 and TRBJ2-1; 13 positions agree with TRBD2. Per germline, CDR1 MNHEY and CDR2 SMNVEV (reference sequence). The CDR3 covers 15 residues. Trimming removed 6 bases from V and 7 bases from J; junction bases left unmatched: 6. CDR3 coding DNA: TGTGCCAGCAGCCCAACTAGCGGGAGGGCTAATGAGCAGTTCTTC. Translating gives CASSPTSGRANEQFF.

This chain uses TRBV5-4 with TRBJ2-1; D is undetermined. V lost 4 bases to trimming and J lost 4 bases, with 24 bases between them. The CDR3 runs to 18 residues. CDR1 and CDR2 from the germline V gene are SGHNT and YYREEE (reference sequence). CDR3 sequence reads: CASSPRQSSLGSYNEQFF. The CDR3 DNA reads TGTGCCAGCAGCCCACGTCAGAGTAGCTTAGGATCGTACAATGAGCAGTTCTTC.

The chain carries TRBV6-1 and TRBJ2-1, with 7 nucleotides matching TRBD2. Trimming cost V 5 bases and J 7 bases; bases outside gene matches: 8. The length of the CDR3 is 14 residues. Germline CDR1 is MNHNS and CDR2 is SASEGT. The CDR3 loop reads CASSLVGGMNEQFF. CDR3 sequence (DNA): TGTGCCAGCAGTCTGGTGGGAGGGATGAATGAGCAGTTCTTC.

The chain links TRBV15 to TRBJ1-5; 10 nucleotides line up with TRBD1. CDR3 size: 15 residues. V lost 5 bases to trimming and J lost 6 bases; unmatched junction nucleotides: 7. CDR1 LNHNV and CDR2 YYDKDF come from the germline V gene (reference sequence). CDR3 sequence (DNA): TGTGCCACCAGCGCTACCGGGACAGGGGTTCAGCCCCAGCATTTT. Residues: CATSATGTGVQPQHF. Full variable domain (missing parts from reference TRBV15 and TRBJ1-5): DAMVIQNPRYQVTQFGKPVTLSCSQTLNHNVMYWYQQKSSQAPKLLFHYYDKDFNNEADTPDNFQSRRPNTSFCFLDIRSPGLGDTAMYLCATSATGTGVQPQHFGDGTRLSIL.

This clone was picked up one time. DNA for the CDR3: TGTGCCAGCAGGCCCGGGACTAGCGGGAGTGGCAATGAGCAGTTCTTC. This codes for CASRPGTSGSGNEQFF. V gene TRBV5-4 combines with J gene TRBJ2-1; 14 bases map to TRBD2. Trimming took 5 bases from V and 6 from J; bases not matched to a gene: 7. This CDR3 is built from 16 residues. Looked up from germline, CDR1 is SGHNT and CDR2 is YYREEE (reference sequence).

V is TRBV10-3 and J is TRBJ2-1; 8 nucleotides agree with TRBD2. The ends lost 8 bases at V and 8 bases at J; junction bases unmatched: 11. Germline loops: CDR1 ENHRY, CDR2 SYGVKD. CDR3 length equals 14 residues. CDR3 coding DNA: TGTGCCATCGGGGGAGCGGGAGTTGGGCATGAGCAGTTCTTC. It encodes CAIGGAGVGHEQFF.

The chain joins TRBV7-9 to TRBJ2-4, with D possibly matching TRBD2 (6 bases). The CDR3 contains 13 residues. The V gene lost 3 bases and the J gene lost 9 bases, with 12 bases spanning the gap. CDR1 is SEHNR, CDR2 FQNEAQ, per germline (reference sequence). CDR3 DNA: TGTGCCAGCAGCTTGACGGGGGTGAGCATTCAGTACTTC. It encodes CASSLTGVSIQYF.

This rearrangement joins TRBV27 to TRBJ2-1, with 7 bases matching TRBD1. CDR1 MNHEY and CDR2 SMNVEV come from the germline V gene (reference sequence). Unmatched junction bases numbered 14, after V lost 6 bases and J lost 6 bases. The CDR3 loop spans 16 amino acids. The CDR3 coding sequence is TGTGCCAGCAGCCCCGACAGGGCCCCTAAGGGCAATGAGCAGTTCTTC. Its translation is CASSPDRAPKGNEQFF.

This clone occurred once. The V call is TRBV4-3, the J call TRBJ2-7, with 8 positions matching TRBD2. There are 17 residues in the CDR3. Germline trimming cut 1 base from V and 6 bases from J; bases unmatched to any gene: 14. Germline values: CDR1 LGHNA, CDR2 YSLEER. The CDR3 DNA sequence: TGCGCCAGCAGCCAAGTGGTCGGGACTAGACGTACGAGCGAGCAGTACTTC. This gives the protein CASSQVVGTRRTSEQYF.

The chain couples TRBV5-6 to TRBJ2-1, with 7 positions matching TRBD2. CDR3 length: 17 amino acids. Germline V gene data show CDR1 as SGHDT and CDR2 as YYEEEE. Trimming cost V 0 bases and J 3 bases; bases outside gene matches: 9. The CDR3 sequence is CASSLGLSAGLYNEQFF. In DNA form, the CDR3 reads TGTGCCAGCAGCTTGGGTCTCTCAGCGGGACTCTACAATGAGCAGTTCTTC.

This clone was detected only once. The chain recombines TRBV6-5 with TRBJ1-1; 8 bases match TRBD1. The V gene end was trimmed by 2 bases and the J gene end by 8 bases; junction bases not matched to a gene: 4. This CDR3 spans 13 amino acids. In germline, CDR1 is MNHEY, CDR2 SVGAGI. The CDR3 DNA reads as TGTGCCAGCAGTTACGGGGACAGGCTAGAAGCTTTCTTT. Translating gives CASSYGDRLEAFF.

In its sample, this clone was seen once. V and J are TRBV10-3 and TRBJ2-1; possible D gene TRBD1, 5 bases. V was shortened by 6 bases and J by 11 bases, with 17 bases between the two germline ends. Germline V gene sequence: CDR1 ENHRY, CDR2 SYGVKD. This CDR3 contains 13 residues. The CDR3: CAISPPDSTQQFF. The CDR3 DNA reads as TGTGCCATCAGCCCCCCTGACAGTACTCAGCAGTTCTTC.

The CDR3 loop is CASSLGLAGSDTQYF. Here the CDR3 DNA reads TGTGCCAGCAGCCTAGGGCTAGCGGGATCAGATACGCAGTATTTT. This sequence joins TRBV27 and TRBJ2-3; 9 nucleotides match TRBD2. J lost 4 bases, V lost 6 bases, and 8 bases had no gene match. The CDR3 extends over 15 amino acids. Germline CDR1 is MNHEY and CDR2 is SMNVEV (reference sequence).

V is TRBV7-8 and J is TRBJ2-7; 10 bases map to TRBD2. The CDR3 length is 16 residues. From germline, CDR1 is SGHVS and CDR2 FQNEAQ. V shed 1 base and J 3 bases; nucleotides not matched to a gene: 6. The CDR3 loop is CASSLEIAGGFYEQYF. The CDR3 coding sequence is TGTGCCAGCAGCTTAGAGATAGCGGGAGGATTCTACGAGCAGTACTTC. Looking up the rest from reference TRBV7-8 and TRBJ2-7 gives the full variable domain: GAGVSQSPRYKVAKRGQDVALRCDPISGHVSLFWYQQALGQGPEFLTYFQNEAQLDKSGLPSDRFFAERPEGSVSTLKIQRTQQEDSAVYLCASSLEIAGGFYEQYFGPGTRLTVT.

This clone was detected once. This sequence joins TRBV6-5 and TRBJ2-6, with no clear D. The CDR3 runs 14 residues. Germline assignment: CDR1 MNHEY and CDR2 SVGAGI. V was clipped by 4 bases and J by 0 bases, with 4 bases between them. This CDR3 reads CASSWSSGANVLTF. The CDR3 bases are TGTGCCAGCAGTTGGAGCTCTGGGGCCAACGTCCTGACTTTC.

The chain recombines TRBV7-2 with TRBJ2-7; D gene ambiguous. V lost 2 bases and J lost 0, with 11 bases in between. From germline, CDR1 is SGHTA and CDR2 FQGNSA. The CDR3 runs to 15 residues. CDR3 region: CASSLTGASSYEQYF. CDR3 DNA: TGTGCCAGCAGCTTAACCGGAGCAAGCTCCTACGAGCAGTACTTC.

The chain joins TRBV4-3 to TRBJ2-5; 13 nucleotides agree with TRBD2. Trimming cost V 1 base and J 6 bases; bases outside gene matches: 8. The CDR3 runs 17 residues. Germline loops: CDR1 LGHNA, CDR2 YSLEER. This chain's CDR3 is CASSQVVGTSGTKTQYF. The CDR3 DNA reads TGCGCCAGCAGCCAAGTAGTGGGGACTAGCGGGACCAAGACCCAGTACTTC.

The chain recombines TRBV7-2 with TRBJ2-7; 10 nucleotides match TRBD2. Germline trimming cut 2 bases from V and 2 bases from J; bases unmatched to any gene: 9. The CDR3 sequence is 17 residues long. Germline CDR1 is SGHTA and CDR2 is FQGNSA. This CDR3 is CASSLRLAGDRTYEQYF. The CDR3 bases are TGTGCCAGCAGCTTAAGACTAGCGGGCGACCGAACCTACGAGCAGTACTTC.